These 30 T cell receptor beta chains came from one sample sequenced in a study of shared clonotypes between healthy human individuals. Naive CD8 cells lacked CD45RO and underwent positive selection for CCR7, leaving out terminally differentiated effector memory CD45RA+ cells. Assay: immunoSEQ multiplex PCR; the TCRdb copy retains only in-frame clones and omits some. The sample shows about 2 million clones, about 95% of them seen only once. Sequencing was performed on naive CD8+ T cells sorted from blood. These receptors all come from a man between 18 and 35 years old in good health.

This chain uses TRBV19 with TRBJ1-2; TRBD1 agrees at 10 bases. With V trimmed by 9 bases and J by 5 bases, 9 bases remained unmatched. CDR1 is LNHDA, CDR2 SQIVND, per germline (reference sequence). The CDR3 spans 14 residues. The CDR3 sequence: CASLRDRGPYGYTF. The DNA of the CDR3 is TGTGCCAGCCTCCGGGACAGGGGACCTTATGGCTACACCTTC.

The gene calls are TRBV11-1 and TRBJ1-1; D is perhaps TRBD1 (5 bases). Germline values: CDR1 SGHAT, CDR2 FQDESV (reference sequence). Deletions cut 5 bases from V and 6 bases from J, with 19 bases between. This CDR3 comprises 15 residues. CDR3 sequence: CASSLLDSLGAEAFF. For the CDR3, the DNA is TGTGCCAGCAGCCTATTAGACAGCTTGGGGGCTGAAGCTTTCTTT. Filled out from reference TRBV11-1 and TRBJ1-1, the complete variable domain reads EAEVAQSPRYKITEKSQAVAFWCDPISGHATLYWYRQILGQGPELLVQFQDESVVDDSQLPKDRFSAERLKGVDSTLKIQPAELGDSAMYLCASSLLDSLGAEAFFGQGTRLTVV.

V usage is TRBV6-5 and J usage is TRBJ1-3, with D uncertain. CDR3 length: 14 amino acids. Between the trimmed V and J ends, which lost 0 bases and 3 bases, there was a span of 6 bases. Germline CDR1 MNHEY, CDR2 SVGAGI. CDR3: CASSYSIDGNTIYF. Here the CDR3 DNA reads TGTGCCAGCAGTTACTCGATAGATGGAAACACCATATATTTT.

CDR3 in DNA: TGTGCCAGCAGGGATCACCTATCCCTTTACAATGAGCAGTTCTTC. Protein product: CASRDHLSLYNEQFF. V is TRBV7-9 and J is TRBJ2-1; D remains ambiguous. Looked up from germline, CDR1 is SEHNR and CDR2 is FQNEAQ (reference sequence). V was pared by 6 bases and J by 4 bases, with 16 bases between. The CDR3 runs to 15 residues.

The chain employs TRBV4-1 and TRBJ2-1; a possible D gene is TRBD1 (6 bases). The CDR3 is 16 residues long. CDR1 is MGHRA, CDR2 YSYEKL, per germline. The V end lost 3 bases, the J end lost 0 bases, and 12 bases lay between the germline ends. CDR3 region: CASSQVGAFSYNEQFF. The DNA of the CDR3 is TGCGCCAGCAGCCAGGTGGGGGCTTTCTCCTACAATGAGCAGTTCTTC.

This clone was recorded once. The V and J genes are TRBV7-9 and TRBJ2-7; D possibly corresponds to TRBD1 (7 bases). Germline V gene lookup returns CDR1 SEHNR and CDR2 FQNEAQ (reference sequence). Trimming cost V 1 base and J 6 bases, with 16 bases left between them. The CDR3 contains 15 residues. CDR3 nucleotides: TGTGCCAGCAGCTTAGGTCGGGCAGGGGGAGGCGAGCAGTACTTC. Amino acid sequence: CASSLGRAGGGEQYF.

The V call is TRBV4-3, the J call TRBJ2-2, with a possible D match to TRBD1 (6 bases). The germline CDR1 and CDR2 sequences are LGHNA and YSLEER. This CDR3 comprises 16 residues. Trimming left V 0 bases short and J 4 bases short, with 12 bases between. The chain's CDR3 is CASSQDQGPSTGELFF. The CDR3 coding sequence is TGCGCCAGCAGCCAAGATCAGGGGCCTAGCACCGGGGAGCTGTTTTTT.

This chain uses TRBV5-5 with TRBJ2-5, with 10 bases lining up with TRBD1. The CDR3 consists of 15 residues. V lost 4 bases and J lost 5; bases outside the gene matches: 8. Per germline, CDR1 SGHKS and CDR2 YYEKEE (reference sequence). Here the CDR3 reads CASSTGTGAFETQYF. The CDR3 coding sequence is TGTGCCAGCAGCACCGGGACAGGGGCCTTTGAGACCCAGTACTTC.

The chain couples TRBV4-3 to TRBJ2-1; 11 bases are a match to TRBD2. Looked up from germline, CDR1 is LGHNA and CDR2 is YSLEER. This CDR3 is 19 amino acids long. With 2 bases clipped from V and 1 base from J, the junction kept 10 bases outside the gene matches. Here the CDR3 DNA reads TGCGCCAGCAGCCAAAGCGGACTAGCGGGTGGGAGGTCCTACAATGAGCAGTTCTTC. It is translated as CASSQSGLAGGRSYNEQFF.

The J gene is TRBJ2-6, the V gene TRBV4-1, with D hard to call. Trimming removed 1 base from V and 4 bases from J, with 8 bases in between. The CDR3 contains 15 residues. Germline CDR1 and CDR2: MGHRA and YSYEKL. The CDR3 sequence: CASSQVGAGANVLTF. For the CDR3, the DNA is TGCGCCAGCAGCCAAGTAGGCGCCGGGGCCAACGTCCTGACTTTC.

V and J are TRBV19 and TRBJ1-5; no definite D call. Germline CDR1 LNHDA, CDR2 SQIVND (reference sequence). CDR3 length equals 12 residues. Trimming took 4 bases from V and 3 from J, leaving 4 bases between them. The DNA for the CDR3 is TGTGCCAGTAGTACCGACAATCAGCCCCAGCATTTT. Its translation: CASSTDNQPQHF.

In this sample, this clone turned up once. A read error may produce the germline difference seen at one junction end. The V call is TRBV7-7, the J call TRBJ2-3; 11 positions match TRBD2. This CDR3 has 16 residues. CDR1 is SSHAT and CDR2 is FNYEAQ in the germline V gene (reference sequence). CDR3 loop: CASSKTSGKSSDTQYF. CDR3 DNA: TGTGCTAGCAGCAAGACTAGCGGGAAGAGTTCGGATACGCAGTATTTT.

V usage is TRBV4-1 and J usage is TRBJ2-7; D not certain. Germline-derived CDR1 and CDR2 are MGHRA and YSYEKL. The V gene lost 0 bases and the J gene lost 3 bases, with 9 bases spanning the gap. This CDR3 region has 14 residues. CDR3 DNA: TGCGCCAGCAGCCAAGAGGTGGGTGGCTACGAGCAGTACTTC. Protein sequence: CASSQEVGGYEQYF.

In its sample, this clone was seen once. The CDR3 coding sequence is TGTGCCAGCAGTTTACAGGGGGGCCACGAGCAGTACTTC. This translates into CASSLQGGHEQYF. The chain joins TRBV27 to TRBJ2-7, with D perhaps matching TRBD1 (7 bases). Germline loops: CDR1 MNHEY, CDR2 SMNVEV (reference sequence). This CDR3 contains 13 residues. V was cut by 2 bases and J by 5 bases, with 10 bases left in between.

This clone has a handful of counts. The chain carries TRBV7-9 and TRBJ1-1, with D maybe TRBD1 (5 bases). Germline assignment: CDR1 SEHNR and CDR2 FQNEAQ (reference sequence). Between the trimmed V and J ends, which lost 3 bases and 0 bases, there was a span of 11 bases. This CDR3 is 15 amino acids long. CDR3 loop: CASSFRDSMNTEAFF. The DNA for the CDR3 is TGTGCCAGCAGCTTCAGGGATTCCATGAACACTGAAGCTTTCTTT.

The V and J genes are TRBV28 and TRBJ1-3; the match to TRBD1 covers 8 bases. Unmatched junction bases numbered 17, after V lost 8 bases and J lost 8 bases. Germline assignment: CDR1 MDHEN and CDR2 SYDVKM. The CDR3 is 16 amino acids. CDR3 region: CASCWAGGGRGDTIYF. CDR3 nucleotide sequence: TGTGCCAGCTGTTGGGCAGGGGGCGGTAGGGGTGACACCATATATTTT.

A single count supports this clone. The rearrangement links TRBV25-1 to TRBJ1-5, with unresolved D. There are 14 residues in the CDR3. CDR1 and CDR2 from the germline V gene are MGHDK and SYGVNS. V was clipped by 7 bases and J by 1 base, with 11 bases between them. The CDR3 is CASNKEKSNQPQHF. The CDR3 coding sequence is TGTGCCAGCAATAAGGAGAAGAGCAATCAGCCCCAGCATTTT.

This chain uses TRBV30 with TRBJ1-1, with D hard to call. The CDR3 has 14 amino acids. Trimming pared 0 bases from V and 0 bases from J, leaving 8 bases between. Germline V gene data show CDR1 as GTSNPN and CDR2 as SVGIG (reference sequence). Written as DNA, the CDR3 is TGTGCCTGGAGTGTACCGCGGCTGAACACTGAAGCTTTCTTT. This translates into CAWSVPRLNTEAFF. Supplemented by reference TRBV30 and TRBJ1-1, the full variable domain reads SQTIHQWPATLVQPVGSPLSLECTVEGTSNPNLYWYRQAAGRGLQLLFYSVGIGQISSEVPQNLSASRPQDRQFILSSKKLLLSDSGFYLCAWSVPRLNTEAFFGQGTRLTVV.

The chain carries TRBV27 and TRBJ1-1; no reliable D call. V lost 2 bases and J 7 bases, leaving 11 bases between the germline ends. There are 13 residues in the CDR3. CDR1 is MNHEY, CDR2 SMNVEV, per germline (reference sequence). The CDR3: CASSLSRTNEAFF. CDR3 DNA: TGTGCCAGCAGTTTAAGTAGAACTAATGAAGCTTTCTTT.

V gene TRBV28 combines with J gene TRBJ2-7; possibly TRBD2 for D (5 bases). The germline V gene encodes CDR1 MDHEN and CDR2 SYDVKM. This CDR3 region has 14 residues. V shed 7 bases and J shed 0 bases, with 13 bases lying between them. For the CDR3, the DNA is TGTGCCAGCACTAATGCGGGTTCCTCCTACGAGCAGTACTTC. Translating it yields CASTNAGSSYEQYF. Combining the CDR3 with reference TRBV28 and TRBJ2-7 gives the whole variable domain DVKVTQSSRYLVKRTGEKVFLECVQDMDHENMFWYRQDPGLGLRLIYFSYDVKMKEKGDIPEGYSVSREKKERFSLILESASTNQTSMYLCASTNAGSSYEQYFGPGTRLTVT.

V gene TRBV5-1 combines with J gene TRBJ2-7; D possibly matches TRBD1 or TRBD2 (6 bases each). Trimming removed 3 bases at V and 2 bases at J, with 15 bases between. CDR1 and CDR2 (germline): SGHRS, YFSETQ. CDR3 size: 15 residues. The CDR3 here is CASSWGAGVAYEQYF. The CDR3, as DNA: TGCGCCAGCAGCTGGGGGGCAGGGGTGGCCTACGAGCAGTACTTC.

This chain connects TRBV7-8 to TRBJ1-6; D unresolved. V lost 7 bases, J lost 9 bases, and 13 bases lay in between. Looked up from germline, CDR1 is SGHVS and CDR2 is FQNEAQ. The length of the CDR3 is 13 residues. CDR3 nucleotides: TGTGCCAGCAACGGAGGCGGCGTTTCACCCCTCCACTTT. Protein: CASNGGGVSPLHF.

CDR3 residues: CASSTGTNLFMDTQYF. The CDR3 region has the DNA TGTGCCAGCAGCACCGGGACGAACCTTTTTATGGATACGCAGTATTTT. The chain combines TRBV28 with TRBJ2-3; either TRBD1 or TRBD2 may supply D (5 bases each). CDR3 length equals 16 residues. Deletions cut 6 bases from V and 6 bases from J, with 22 bases between. Germline loops: CDR1 MDHEN, CDR2 SYDVKM.

This chain's CDR3 is CASSESGLGSYEQYF. In DNA, the CDR3 is TGCGCCAGCAGTGAGTCGGGGCTAGGAAGCTACGAGCAGTACTTC. This sequence joins TRBV10-2 and TRBJ2-7; tentative D call: TRBD1 (5 bases). The germline V gene encodes CDR1 WSHSY and CDR2 SAAADI. CDR3 length: 15 amino acids. V lost 0 bases, J lost 3 bases, and 12 bases lay in between.

The CDR3, as DNA: TGTGCCAGCAGCACATACAGGGGGCTTCGGGAGACCCAGTACTTC. Amino acid sequence: CASSTYRGLRETQYF. J is TRBJ2-5 and V is TRBV7-2, with TRBD1 matching over 9 bases. The length of the CDR3 is 15 residues. Germline V CDR1 and CDR2: SGHTA, FQGNSA. The V and J ends lost 5 bases and 5 bases, in that order; junction bases with no gene match: 9.

The CDR3 protein is CASTPWGGPETQYF. The CDR3 DNA sequence: TGTGCCAGCACCCCGTGGGGGGGGCCAGAGACCCAGTACTTC. This sequence joins TRBV6-6 and TRBJ2-5, with TRBD2 as a possible D gene (7 bases). The V gene's germline CDR1 is MNHNY and CDR2 SVGAGI (reference sequence). This CDR3 is built from 14 residues. V dropped 7 bases and J dropped 4 bases, with 16 bases sitting between them.

V is TRBV27 and J is TRBJ1-2, with D maybe TRBD1 (5 bases). V shed 8 bases and J shed 3 bases, with 19 bases lying between them. This CDR3 region has 15 residues. Germline lookup yields CDR1 MNHEY and CDR2 SMNVEV (reference sequence). The CDR3 here is CASRGTETGDYGYTF. The CDR3 coding sequence is TGTGCCAGCCGGGGGACGGAGACCGGGGACTATGGCTACACCTTC.

The V call is TRBV27, the J call TRBJ2-7; no clear D. Germline CDR1 reads MNHEY; CDR2 reads SMNVEV (reference sequence). The CDR3 spans 14 residues. V was pared by 3 bases and J by 0 bases, with 9 bases between. CDR3 nucleotide sequence: TGTGCCAGCAGTTTGAGACCATACTCCTACGAGCAGTACTTC. It encodes CASSLRPYSYEQYF.

This chain joins TRBV7-9 and TRBJ2-3; 8 bases map to TRBD2. This CDR3 region has 17 residues. Germline CDR1 reads SEHNR; CDR2 reads FQNEAQ (reference sequence). V was clipped by 3 bases and J by 1 base; unmatched bases: 9. CDR3 protein: CASSFPWTSSGTDTQYF. The CDR3 DNA sequence: TGTGCCAGCAGCTTTCCGTGGACTAGCTCGGGCACAGATACGCAGTATTTT.

The chain recombines TRBV2 with TRBJ2-3; 7 bases match TRBD2. The V gene end was trimmed by 8 bases and the J gene end by 5 bases; junction bases not matched to a gene: 16. This CDR3 contains 16 residues. Germline V gives CDR1 SNHLY, CDR2 FYNNEI. CDR3: CASVEPGLPSGDTQYF. The CDR3 DNA reads TGTGCCAGCGTTGAACCGGGACTACCTTCCGGAGATACGCAGTATTTT.